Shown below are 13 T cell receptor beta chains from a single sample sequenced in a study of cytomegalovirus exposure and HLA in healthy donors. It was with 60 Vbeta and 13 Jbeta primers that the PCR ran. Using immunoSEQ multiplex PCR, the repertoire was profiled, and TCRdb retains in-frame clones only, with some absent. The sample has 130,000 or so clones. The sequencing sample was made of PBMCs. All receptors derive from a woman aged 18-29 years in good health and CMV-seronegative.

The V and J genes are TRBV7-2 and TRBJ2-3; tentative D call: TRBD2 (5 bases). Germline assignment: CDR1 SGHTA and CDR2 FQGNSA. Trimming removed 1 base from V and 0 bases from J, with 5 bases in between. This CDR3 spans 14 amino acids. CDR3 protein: CASSLGTSTDTQYF. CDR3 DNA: TGTGCCAGCAGCTTAGGGACTAGCACAGATACGCAGTATTTT.

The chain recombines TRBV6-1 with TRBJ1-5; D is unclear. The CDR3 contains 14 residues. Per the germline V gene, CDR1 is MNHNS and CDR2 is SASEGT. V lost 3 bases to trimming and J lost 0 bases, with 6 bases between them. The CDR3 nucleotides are TGTGCCAGCAGTGAGTCCGGTAGCAATCAGCCCCAGCATTTT. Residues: CASSESGSNQPQHF.

The chain's CDR3 is CASSQEGGPLRTDTQYF. The CDR3 DNA reads as TGTGCCAGCAGCCAAGAGGGGGGGCCCCTTCGCACAGATACGCAGTATTTT. The chain uses TRBV4-2 and TRBJ2-3; tentatively, D is TRBD2 (7 bases). CDR3 length: 17 residues. V was pared by 0 bases and J by 1 base, with 14 bases between. Germline CDR1 LGHNA, CDR2 YNFKEQ.

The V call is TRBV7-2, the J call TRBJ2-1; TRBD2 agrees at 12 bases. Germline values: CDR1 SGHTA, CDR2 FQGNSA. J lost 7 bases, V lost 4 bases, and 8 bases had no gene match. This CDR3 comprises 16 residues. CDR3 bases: TGTGCCAGCAGCTCCTCTAGCGGGAGGGCACGGAATGAGCAGTTCTTC. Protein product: CASSSSSGRARNEQFF.

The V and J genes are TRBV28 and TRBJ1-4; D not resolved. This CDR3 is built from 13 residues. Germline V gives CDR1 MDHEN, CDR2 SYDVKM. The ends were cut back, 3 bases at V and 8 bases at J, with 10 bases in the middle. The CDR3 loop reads CASSFIAAEKLFF. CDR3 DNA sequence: TGTGCCAGCAGTTTTATCGCGGCGGAAAAACTGTTTTTT.

CDR3 region: CASSLRGGQGVNYGYTF. CDR3 DNA: TGTGCCAGCAGCTTAAGGGGGGGACAGGGTGTTAACTATGGCTACACCTTC. The chain carries TRBV11-2 and TRBJ1-2, with TRBD1 matching 9 bases. Per germline, CDR1 SGHAT and CDR2 FQNNGV. Losses at the gene ends were 2 bases for V and 1 base for J; bases not matched to a gene: 8. The CDR3 sequence is 17 residues long.

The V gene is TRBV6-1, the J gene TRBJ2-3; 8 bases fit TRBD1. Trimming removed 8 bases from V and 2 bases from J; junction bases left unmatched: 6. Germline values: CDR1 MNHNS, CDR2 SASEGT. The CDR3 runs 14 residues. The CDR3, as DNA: TGTGCCAGCCACGGGACAGGAGACACAGATACGCAGTATTTT. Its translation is CASHGTGDTDTQYF.

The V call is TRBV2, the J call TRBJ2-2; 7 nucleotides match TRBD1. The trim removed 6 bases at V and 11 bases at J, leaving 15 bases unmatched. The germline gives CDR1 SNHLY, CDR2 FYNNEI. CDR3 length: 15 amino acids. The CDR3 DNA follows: TGTGCCAGCAGCCTCACTGACCCACAGGGGAGCGAGCTGTTTTTT. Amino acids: CASSLTDPQGSELFF. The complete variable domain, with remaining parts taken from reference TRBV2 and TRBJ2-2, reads EPEVTQTPSHQVTQMGQEVILRCVPISNHLYFYWYRQILGQKVEFLVSFYNNEISEKSEIFDDQFSVERPDGSNFTLKIRSTKLEDSAMYFCASSLTDPQGSELFFGEGSRLTVL.

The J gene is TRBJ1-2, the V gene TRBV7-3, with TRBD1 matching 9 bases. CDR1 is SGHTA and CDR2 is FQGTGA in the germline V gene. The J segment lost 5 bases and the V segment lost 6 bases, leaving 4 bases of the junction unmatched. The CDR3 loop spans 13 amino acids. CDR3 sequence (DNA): TGTGCCAGCAGTCCGGACAGGGGATATGGCTACACCTTC. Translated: CASSPDRGYGYTF.

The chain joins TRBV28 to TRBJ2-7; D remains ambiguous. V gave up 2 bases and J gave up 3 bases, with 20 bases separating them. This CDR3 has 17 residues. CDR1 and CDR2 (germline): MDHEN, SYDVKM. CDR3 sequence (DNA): TGTGCCAGCAGTTTAGTCGGTGAGGCTGGGTTGGTCTACGAGCAGTACTTC. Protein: CASSLVGEAGLVYEQYF. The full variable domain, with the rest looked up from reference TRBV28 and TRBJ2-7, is DVKVTQSSRYLVKRTGEKVFLECVQDMDHENMFWYRQDPGLGLRLIYFSYDVKMKEKGDIPEGYSVSREKKERFSLILESASTNQTSMYLCASSLVGEAGLVYEQYFGPGTRLTVT.

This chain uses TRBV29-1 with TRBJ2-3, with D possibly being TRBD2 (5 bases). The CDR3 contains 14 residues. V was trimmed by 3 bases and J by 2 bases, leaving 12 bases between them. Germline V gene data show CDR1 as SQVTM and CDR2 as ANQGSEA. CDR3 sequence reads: CSVDPGYSTDTQYF. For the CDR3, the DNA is TGCAGCGTTGACCCGGGATATTCCACAGATACGCAGTATTTT.

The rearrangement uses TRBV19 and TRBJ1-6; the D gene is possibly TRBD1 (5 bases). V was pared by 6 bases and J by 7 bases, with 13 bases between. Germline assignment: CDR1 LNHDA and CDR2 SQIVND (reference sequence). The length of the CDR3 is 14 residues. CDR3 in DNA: TGTGCCAGTAGCACGACCCGACAGAATTCACCCCTCCACTTT. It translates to CASSTTRQNSPLHF.

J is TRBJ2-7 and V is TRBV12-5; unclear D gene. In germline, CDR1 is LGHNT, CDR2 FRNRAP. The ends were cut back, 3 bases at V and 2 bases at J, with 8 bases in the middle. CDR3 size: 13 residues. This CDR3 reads CASGFGGTYEQYV. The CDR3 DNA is TGTGCTAGTGGTTTCGGCGGAACCTACGAGCAGTACGTC.